This T cell receptor (beta chain) was captured in a study of cytomegalovirus exposure and HLA in healthy donors. Amplification used 60 Vbeta primers and 13 Jbeta primers. Produced via immunoSEQ multiplex PCR; TCRdb's table is partial and in-frame only. The profile covers approximately 74,000 clones, with roughly 64% appearing a single time and over 5.5% taken by the ten largest. This sequence originates from a man younger than 45 in good health and CMV-seropositive. Sequenced material: PBMCs.

In DNA, the CDR3 is TGTGCCAGCAGCTTAAGGGGCGGGAGCGCCTACAATGAGCAGTTCTTC. This translates into CASSLRGGSAYNEQFF. The chain links TRBV7-3 to TRBJ2-1; 7 nucleotides align to TRBD2. From germline, CDR1 is SGHTA and CDR2 FQGTGA. The CDR3 spans 16 residues. V lost 1 base, J lost 2 bases, and 5 bases stayed unmatched.